This is a list of T cell receptor beta chains from one sample in a study of T-cell memory formation after mild COVID-19. One entry per CDR3 protein results from TCRdb running MiXCR on the 5' RACE reads. The sample gives under 200,000 distinct CDR3 sequences, 9.5% to 13% of which show up once; 3.8% is in the top ten. Sequenced material: PBMCs or a T cell subset sorted from them (not recorded which). The receptors come from a man aged 18 to 29 who had mild COVID-19 (a few samples of this study predate the infection). Cell type and time point are not known. The CDR3 runs from the conserved cysteine through the conserved F or W. The order of the fields is V gene, J gene, clone size, D gene, CDR3 protein, CDR3 DNA. The D gene is left open where the match is weak. The size entry is marked missing in some rows and otherwise reads once, few, many or a size class.

TRBV7-2	TRBJ2-3	many	NA	CASSLVKAGDLTDTQYF	TGTGCCAGCAGCTTAGTAAAAGCGGGCGACCTCACAGATACGCAGTATTTT
TRBV19	TRBJ1-1	NA	NA	CASSGTMNTEAFF	TGTGCCAGTTCGGGGACCATGAACACTGAAGCTTTCTTT
TRBV7-2	TRBJ2-1	few	TRBD1	CASSSLGTAGSRGQFF	TGTGCCAGCAGCTCCCTAGGGACAGCCGGGTCAAGGGGGCAGTTCTTC
TRBV20-1	TRBJ2-1	few	NA	CSATERSYNEQFF	TGCAGTGCCACGGAACGCTCCTACAATGAGCAGTTCTTC
TRBV5-1	TRBJ2-7	few	NA	CASSPQTPSAEQYF	TGCGCCAGCAGCCCCCAGACGCCCTCCGCCGAGCAGTACTTC
TRBV14	TRBJ2-2	few	NA	CASSQDWYRGGTGELFF	TGTGCCAGCAGCCAAGATTGGTACAGGGGAGGCACCGGGGAGCTGTTTTTT
TRBV2	TRBJ2-3	few	TRBD1	CAFVRGNTDTQYF	TGTGCCTTTGTCAGGGGGAACACAGATACGCAGTATTTT
TRBV4-2	TRBJ1-2	few	NA	CASSPESAYRNGYTF	TGTGCCAGCAGCCCCGAATCGGCCTACAGGAATGGCTACACCTTC
TRBV3-1	TRBJ1-4	few	NA	CASTPTATNEKLFF	TGTGCCAGCACCCCCACCGCAACTAATGAAAAACTGTTTTTT
TRBV20-1	TRBJ1-1	few	TRBD1	CSAGGQGRTEAFF	TGCAGTGCTGGAGGACAGGGGAGAACTGAAGCTTTCTTT
TRBV19	TRBJ2-1	few	TRBD1	CASSGRTGGFEQFF	TGTGCCAGTAGTGGCCGGACAGGGGGTTTTGAGCAGTTCTTC
TRBV20-1	TRBJ2-1	few	TRBD1	CSASSGTVSYNEQFF	TGCAGTGCTAGTTCCGGGACAGTCTCCTACAATGAGCAGTTCTTC
TRBV12-3/TRBV12-4	TRBJ1-2	NA	NA	CASSLARDNYGYTF	TGTGCCAGCAGTTTAGCCAGGGATAACTATGGCTACACCTTC
TRBV6-2/TRBV6-3	TRBJ1-6	NA	TRBD1	CASSRRTGWGSSPLHF	TGTGCCAGCAGCCGCCGGACAGGGTGGGGAAGTTCACCCCTCCACTTT
TRBV4-3	TRBJ1-6	few	NA	CASSQEEGRGGSPLHF	TGCGCCAGCAGCCAAGAAGAGGGCAGGGGAGGATCACCCCTCCACTTT
TRBV7-2	TRBJ2-7	NA	NA	CASSLEPSSYEQYF	TGTGCCAGCAGCTTGGAACCGAGCTCCTACGAGCAGTACTTC
TRBV6-2/TRBV6-3	TRBJ2-3	many	NA	CASTRVPVSTDTQYF	TGTGCCAGCACCCGGGTACCCGTTAGCACAGATACGCAGTATTTT
TRBV11-2	TRBJ1-1	many	NA	CASSPGGQRAFF	TGTGCCAGCAGCCCCGGGGGCCAACGAGCTTTCTTT
TRBV19	TRBJ1-1	many	NA	CASSSTGNTEAFF	TGTGCCAGTAGTTCTACAGGGAACACTGAAGCTTTCTTT
TRBV27	TRBJ1-1	NA	TRBD1	CASRNRGLEAFF	TGTGCCAGCAGAAACAGGGGTCTTGAAGCTTTCTTT
TRBV7-6	TRBJ1-2	few	NA	CASSLNRAVGYYGYTF	TGTGCCAGCAGCTTGAACAGAGCAGTAGGGTACTATGGCTACACCTTC
TRBV20-1	TRBJ2-6	few	NA	CSASHLGAGANVLTF	TGCAGTGCTAGTCATCTGGGGGCTGGGGCCAACGTCCTGACTTTC
TRBV5-1	TRBJ2-7	few	NA	CASSPPTDSYEQYF	TGCGCCAGCAGCCCCCCGACAGACTCCTACGAGCAGTACTTC
TRBV2	TRBJ2-1	few	TRBD2	CASIWSGGSHEQFF	TGTGCCAGCATCTGGTCGGGGGGGAGTCATGAGCAGTTCTTC
TRBV5-1	TRBJ1-1	once	NA	CASSEDGLNTEAFF	TGCGCCAGCAGCGAAGACGGATTGAACACTGAAGCTTTCTTT
TRBV7-2	TRBJ1-2	few	NA	CASSLQANRDGGYTF	TGTGCCAGCAGCTTACAGGCAAACCGGGACGGTGGCTACACCTTC
TRBV4-2	TRBJ2-2	NA	TRBD2	CASSHAGTSEAGELFF	TGTGCCAGCAGCCACGCCGGGACTAGCGAAGCAGGGGAGCTGTTTTTT
TRBV6-2/TRBV6-3	TRBJ2-7	few	NA	CASSYATEQYF	TGTGCCAGCAGTTACGCGACCGAGCAGTACTTC
TRBV5-1	TRBJ2-3	few	TRBD2	CASSQERGGGTDTQYF	TGCGCCAGCAGCCAAGAGCGGGGGGGCGGCACAGATACGCAGTATTTT
TRBV29-1	TRBJ1-1	many	NA	CSVVKHENTEAFF	TGCAGCGTTGTGAAACACGAGAACACTGAAGCTTTCTTT
TRBV9	TRBJ2-3	few	NA	CASSVKLQNTDTQYF	TGTGCCAGCAGCGTAAAGCTTCAGAACACAGATACGCAGTATTTT
TRBV6-2/TRBV6-3	TRBJ2-1	many	NA	CASSYPSSYNEQFF	TGTGCCAGCAGTTATCCTAGCTCCTACAATGAGCAGTTCTTC
TRBV5-4	TRBJ2-1	NA	NA	CASSRLTGAHTNEQFF	TGTGCCAGCAGCCGTCTAACGGGGGCGCATACTAATGAGCAGTTCTTC
TRBV10-3	TRBJ1-2	NA	NA	CAISTGSTNYGYTF	TGTGCCATCAGTACAGGGTCCACTAACTATGGCTACACCTTC
TRBV20-1	TRBJ2-5	many	TRBD2	CSADGTSGAQETQYF	TGCAGTGCGGACGGGACTAGCGGGGCCCAAGAGACCCAGTACTTC
TRBV5-1	TRBJ2-5	few	NA	CASSLDSWQGGETQYF	TGCGCCAGCAGCTTGGATTCGTGGCAGGGAGGAGAGACCCAGTACTTC
TRBV6-5	TRBJ1-5	few	TRBD1	CASSTQGWQPQHF	TGTGCCAGCAGTACACAGGGGTGGCAGCCCCAGCATTTT